This paragraph reports one T cell receptor (beta chain). Its target is not known. These data are taken from a study of beta chain features in type 1 diabetes. As for the study in general: The patient and healthy donor groups were comparable for age, gender and cell yields. All samples combined gave 90 million to 130 million sorted cells for examination.

The CDR3 is 13 residues long. V was clipped by 4 bases and J by 9 bases; unmatched bases: 7. Germline V gene sequence: CDR1 SGHNT, CDR2 YYREEE (reference sequence). Since all of the isolated RNA was reverse transcribed, expressed TCRB transcripts were what got sequenced. Method: immunoSEQ multiplex PCR; TCRdb's copy keeps in-frame clones and lacks some. The sample lists 240,000 or so clones, about a fifth occurring once. Regarding the study as a whole: Any HLA type influence on TCRB rearrangement was left unresolved here. At VDJ recombination sites, type 1 diabetes patients had fewer insertions and more deleted nucleotides. Shorter TCRB CDR3s, moderately but significantly so, were found in Type 1 diabetes patients in all four CD4+ subsets.

The sample taken for sequencing was naive CD4+ T cells from blood. The chain combines TRBV5-4 with TRBJ2-1, with 7 bases that match TRBD2. The receptor's source is a middle-aged woman with type 1 diabetes. The CDR3 sequence is CASSGGGRVEQFF. The CDR3 coding sequence is TGTGCCAGCAGCGGTGGAGGGAGGGTTGAGCAGTTCTTC.